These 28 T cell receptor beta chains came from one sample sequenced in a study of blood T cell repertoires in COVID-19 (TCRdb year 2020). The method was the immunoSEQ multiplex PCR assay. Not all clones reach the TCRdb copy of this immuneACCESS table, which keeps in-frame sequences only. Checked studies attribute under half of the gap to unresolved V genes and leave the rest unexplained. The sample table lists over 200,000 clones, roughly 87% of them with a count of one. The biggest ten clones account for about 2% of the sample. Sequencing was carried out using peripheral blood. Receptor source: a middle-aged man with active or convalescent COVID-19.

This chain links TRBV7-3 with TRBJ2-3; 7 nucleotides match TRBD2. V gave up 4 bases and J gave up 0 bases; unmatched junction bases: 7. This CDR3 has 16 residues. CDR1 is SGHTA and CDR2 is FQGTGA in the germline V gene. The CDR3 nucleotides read TGTGCCAGCAGCTCCAACTTGGGGGGGAGCACAGATACGCAGTATTTT. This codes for CASSSNLGGSTDTQYF.

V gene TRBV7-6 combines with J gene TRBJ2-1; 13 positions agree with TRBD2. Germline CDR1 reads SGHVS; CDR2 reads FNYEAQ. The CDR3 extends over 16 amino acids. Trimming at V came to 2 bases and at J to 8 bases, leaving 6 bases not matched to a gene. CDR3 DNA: TGTGCCAGCAGCTTAAGGACTAGCGGGAGCGTGGATGAGCAGTTCTTC. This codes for CASSLRTSGSVDEQFF.

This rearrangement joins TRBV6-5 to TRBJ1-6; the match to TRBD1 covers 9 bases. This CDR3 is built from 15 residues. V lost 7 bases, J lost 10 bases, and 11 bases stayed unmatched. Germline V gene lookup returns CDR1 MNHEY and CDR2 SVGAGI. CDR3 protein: CASKGTGIVSSPLHF. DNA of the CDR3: TGTGCCAGCAAAGGGACAGGGATCGTAAGCTCACCCCTCCACTTT.

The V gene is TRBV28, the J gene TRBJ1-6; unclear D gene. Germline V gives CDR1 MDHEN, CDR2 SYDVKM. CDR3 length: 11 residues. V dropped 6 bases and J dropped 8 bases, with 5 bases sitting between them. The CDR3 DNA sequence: TGTGCCAGCAGGGCTGATTCACCCCTCCACTTT. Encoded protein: CASRADSPLHF.

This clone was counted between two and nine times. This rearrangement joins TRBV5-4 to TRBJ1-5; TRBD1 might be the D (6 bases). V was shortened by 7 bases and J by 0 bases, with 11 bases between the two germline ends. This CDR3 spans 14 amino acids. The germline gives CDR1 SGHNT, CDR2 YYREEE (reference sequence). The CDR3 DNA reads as TGTGCCAGCCGTTACAGGGTTAGCAATCAGCCCCAGCATTTT. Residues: CASRYRVSNQPQHF.

CDR3 in amino acids: CASSLYTGTIPLYGYTF. CDR3 bases: TGTGCCAGCAGTTTATATACAGGGACGATCCCTTTGTATGGCTACACCTTC. The V and J genes are TRBV28 and TRBJ1-2; a weak D match, TRBD1 (6 bases). This CDR3 is 17 amino acids long. The germline V gene encodes CDR1 MDHEN and CDR2 SYDVKM. V was shortened by 1 base and J by 5 bases, with 20 bases between the two germline ends.

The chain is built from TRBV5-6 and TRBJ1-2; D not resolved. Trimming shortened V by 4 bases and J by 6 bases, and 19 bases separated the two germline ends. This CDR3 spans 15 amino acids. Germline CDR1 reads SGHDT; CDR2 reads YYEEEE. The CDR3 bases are TGTGCCAGCAGCCAAGCCCCCCGGGTTGAGGATGGCTACACCTTC. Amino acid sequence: CASSQAPRVEDGYTF.

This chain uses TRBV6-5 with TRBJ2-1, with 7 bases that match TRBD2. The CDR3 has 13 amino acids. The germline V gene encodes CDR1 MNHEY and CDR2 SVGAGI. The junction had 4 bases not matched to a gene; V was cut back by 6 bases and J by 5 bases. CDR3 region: CASRAGLNNEQFF. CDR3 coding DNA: TGTGCCAGCAGAGCGGGACTAAACAATGAGCAGTTCTTC.

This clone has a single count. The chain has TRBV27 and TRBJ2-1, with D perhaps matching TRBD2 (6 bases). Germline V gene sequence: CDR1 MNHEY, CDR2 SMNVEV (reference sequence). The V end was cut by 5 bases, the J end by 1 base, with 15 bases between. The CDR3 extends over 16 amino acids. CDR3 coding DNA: TGTGCCAGCAGTCGTAAACGGGGGAGTTCCTACAATGAGCAGTTCTTC. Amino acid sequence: CASSRKRGSSYNEQFF.

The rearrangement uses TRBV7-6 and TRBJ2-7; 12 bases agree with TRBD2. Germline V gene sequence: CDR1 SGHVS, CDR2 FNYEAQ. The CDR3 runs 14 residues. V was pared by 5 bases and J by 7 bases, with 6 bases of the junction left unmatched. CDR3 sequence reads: CASSPRTSGIEQYF. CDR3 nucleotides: TGTGCCAGCAGCCCAAGGACTAGCGGGATAGAGCAGTACTTC. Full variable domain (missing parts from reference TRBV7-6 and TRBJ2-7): GAGVSQSPRYKVTKRGQDVALRCDPISGHVSLYWYRQALGQGPEFLTYFNYEAQQDKSGLPNDRFSAERPEGSISTLTIQRTEQRDSAMYRCASSPRTSGIEQYFGPGTRLTVT.

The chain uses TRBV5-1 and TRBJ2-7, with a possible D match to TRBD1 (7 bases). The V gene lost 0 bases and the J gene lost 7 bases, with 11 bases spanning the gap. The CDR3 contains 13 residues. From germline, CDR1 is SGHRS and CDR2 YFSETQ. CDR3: CASSLVPGGEQYF. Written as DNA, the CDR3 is TGCGCCAGCAGCTTGGTTCCAGGGGGGGAGCAGTACTTC.

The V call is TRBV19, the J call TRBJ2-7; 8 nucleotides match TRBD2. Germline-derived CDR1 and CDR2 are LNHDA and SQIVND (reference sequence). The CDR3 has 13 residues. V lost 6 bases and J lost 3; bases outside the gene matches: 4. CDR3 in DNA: TGTGCCAGTAGAACTAGCGGAATCTACGAGCAGTACTTC. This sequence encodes CASRTSGIYEQYF.

CDR3 nucleotides: TGTGCCAGCAGTGACTCGGACAGGGCTGGCTATGGCTACACCTTC. The encoded protein is CASSDSDRAGYGYTF. The chain is built from TRBV6-4 and TRBJ1-2; 8 bases are a match to TRBD1. CDR1 and CDR2 from the germline V gene are MRHNA and SNTAGT. The CDR3 is 15 residues long. The V gene end was trimmed by 0 bases and the J gene end by 4 bases; junction bases not matched to a gene: 4.

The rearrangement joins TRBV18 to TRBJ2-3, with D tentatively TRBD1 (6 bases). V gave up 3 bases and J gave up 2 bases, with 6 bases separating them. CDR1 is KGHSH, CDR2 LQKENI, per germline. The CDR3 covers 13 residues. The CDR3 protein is CASSPGHTDTQYF. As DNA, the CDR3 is TGTGCCAGCTCACCGGGACACACAGATACGCAGTATTTT.

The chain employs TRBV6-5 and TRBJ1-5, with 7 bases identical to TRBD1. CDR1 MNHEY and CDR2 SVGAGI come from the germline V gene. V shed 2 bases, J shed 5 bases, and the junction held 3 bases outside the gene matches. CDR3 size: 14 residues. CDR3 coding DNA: TGTGCCAGCAGTTACCAAACAGGGGATCAGCCCCAGCATTTT. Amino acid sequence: CASSYQTGDQPQHF.

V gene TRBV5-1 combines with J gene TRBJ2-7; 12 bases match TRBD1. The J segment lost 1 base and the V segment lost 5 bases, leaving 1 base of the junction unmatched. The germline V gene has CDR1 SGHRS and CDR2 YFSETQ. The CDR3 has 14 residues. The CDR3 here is CASRGQGASYEQYF. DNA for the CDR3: TGCGCCAGCAGGGGACAGGGGGCGTCCTACGAGCAGTACTTC.

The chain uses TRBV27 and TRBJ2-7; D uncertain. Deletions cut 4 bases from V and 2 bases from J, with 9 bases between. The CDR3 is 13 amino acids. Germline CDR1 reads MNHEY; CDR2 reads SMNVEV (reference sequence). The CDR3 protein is CASSSQVPYEQYF. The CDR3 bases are TGTGCCAGCAGTTCCCAGGTTCCCTACGAGCAGTACTTC.

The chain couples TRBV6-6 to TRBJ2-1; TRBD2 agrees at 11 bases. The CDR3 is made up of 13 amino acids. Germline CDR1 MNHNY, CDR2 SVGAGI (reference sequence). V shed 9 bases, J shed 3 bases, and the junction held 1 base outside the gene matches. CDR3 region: CASLAGGYNEQFF. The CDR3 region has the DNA TGTGCCAGTCTAGCGGGGGGCTACAATGAGCAGTTCTTC.

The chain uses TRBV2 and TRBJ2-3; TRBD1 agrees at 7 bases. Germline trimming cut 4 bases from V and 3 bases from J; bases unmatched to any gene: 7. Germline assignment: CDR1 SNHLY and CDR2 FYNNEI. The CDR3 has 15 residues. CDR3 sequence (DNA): TGTGCCAGCAGTGGACAGGGAAAAAGGACAGATACGCAGTATTTT. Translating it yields CASSGQGKRTDTQYF.

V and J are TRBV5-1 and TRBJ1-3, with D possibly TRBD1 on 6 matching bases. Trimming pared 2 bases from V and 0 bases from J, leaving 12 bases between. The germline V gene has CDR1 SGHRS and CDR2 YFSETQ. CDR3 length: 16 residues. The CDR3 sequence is CASSFTTGSSGNTIYF. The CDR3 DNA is TGCGCCAGCAGCTTTACGACAGGTTCCTCTGGAAACACCATATATTTT.

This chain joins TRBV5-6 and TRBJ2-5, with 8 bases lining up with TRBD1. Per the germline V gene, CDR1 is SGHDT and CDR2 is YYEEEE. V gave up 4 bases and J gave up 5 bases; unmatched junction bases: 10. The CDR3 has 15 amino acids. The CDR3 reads CASSEVWTGTETQYF. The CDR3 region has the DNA TGTGCCAGCAGCGAGGTTTGGACAGGGACTGAGACCCAGTACTTC.

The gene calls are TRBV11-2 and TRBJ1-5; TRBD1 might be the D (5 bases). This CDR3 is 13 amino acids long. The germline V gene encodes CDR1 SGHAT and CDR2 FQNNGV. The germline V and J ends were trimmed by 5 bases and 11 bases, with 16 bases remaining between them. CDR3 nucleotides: TGTGCCAGCAGCAAAACGGACACGCGTACCCAGCATTTT. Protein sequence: CASSKTDTRTQHF. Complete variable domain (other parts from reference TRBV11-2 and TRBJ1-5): EAGVAQSPRYKIIEKRQSVAFWCNPISGHATLYWYQQILGQGPKLLIQFQNNGVVDDSQLPKDRFSAERLKGVDSTLKIQPAKLEDSAVYLCASSKTDTRTQHFGDGTRLSIL.

CDR3: CASSGTGGTYNEQFF. Here the CDR3 DNA reads TGCGCCAGCAGCGGGACAGGTGGAACGTACAATGAGCAGTTCTTC. The chain couples TRBV5-1 to TRBJ2-1; TRBD1 agrees at 8 bases. The CDR3 spans 15 residues. Germline CDR1 SGHRS, CDR2 YFSETQ. V trimming: 4 bases; J trimming: 4 bases; junction bases outside the gene matches: 7.

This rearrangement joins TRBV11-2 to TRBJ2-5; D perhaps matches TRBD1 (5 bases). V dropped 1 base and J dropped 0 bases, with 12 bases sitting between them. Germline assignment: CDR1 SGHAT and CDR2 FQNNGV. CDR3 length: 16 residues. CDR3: CASSLGWVRDQETQYF. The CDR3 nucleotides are TGTGCCAGCAGCTTAGGTTGGGTCAGGGACCAAGAGACCCAGTACTTC.

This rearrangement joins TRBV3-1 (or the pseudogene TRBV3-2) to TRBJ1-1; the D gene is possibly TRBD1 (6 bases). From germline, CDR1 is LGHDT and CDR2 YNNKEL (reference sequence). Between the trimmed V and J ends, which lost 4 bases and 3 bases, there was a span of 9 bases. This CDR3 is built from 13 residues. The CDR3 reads CASSPYRDTEAFF. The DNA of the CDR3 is TGTGCCAGCAGCCCATACAGGGACACTGAAGCTTTCTTT.

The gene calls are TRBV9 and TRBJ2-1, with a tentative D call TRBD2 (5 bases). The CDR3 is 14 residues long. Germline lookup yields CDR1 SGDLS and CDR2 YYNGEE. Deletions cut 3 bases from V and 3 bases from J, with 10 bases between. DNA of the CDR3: TGTGCCAGCAGCGAGAGCGGCCTCTACAATGAGCAGTTCTTC. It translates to CASSESGLYNEQFF.

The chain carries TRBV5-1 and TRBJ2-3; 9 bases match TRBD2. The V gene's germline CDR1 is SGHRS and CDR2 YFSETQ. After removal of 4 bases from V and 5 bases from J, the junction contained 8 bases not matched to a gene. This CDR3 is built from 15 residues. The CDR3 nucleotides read TGCGCCAGCAGCCTCCGAGCGGGAGGCGGAGATACGCAGTATTTT. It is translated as CASSLRAGGGDTQYF.

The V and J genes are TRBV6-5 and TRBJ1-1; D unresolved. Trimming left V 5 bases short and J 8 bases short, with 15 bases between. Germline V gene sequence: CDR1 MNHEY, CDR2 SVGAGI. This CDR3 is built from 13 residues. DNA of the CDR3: TGTGCCAGCAGTCAACAAGCTTCGGGAGAAGCTTTCTTT. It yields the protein CASSQQASGEAFF.